This T cell receptor (beta chain) was retrieved from a study of blood T cell repertoires in COVID-19. The ends were cut back, 3 bases at V and 6 bases at J, with 16 bases in the middle. The germline CDR1 and CDR2 sequences are SGHRS and YFSETQ. This CDR3 region has 14 residues. The protocol was immunoSEQ multiplex PCR, while the TCRdb copy is restricted to in-frame clones and leaves out a portion. Of around 250,000 clones listed, 85% to 90% were seen once; the top ten hold approximately 1.7%. Symptom resolution, clearance, or two negative PCRs marked donors in Cohort 3 as recovered. Sample: PBMCs or T cells enriched from blood (not recorded which). The receptor's source is a woman aged 45-60 years who had recovered from COVID-19. The J gene is TRBJ2-7, the V gene TRBV5-1; D possibly corresponds to TRBD2 (6 bases). CDR3 coding DNA: TGCGCCAGCAGCTACGCGGGATCCGAGGGCGAGCAGTACTTC. Its protein is CASSYAGSEGEQYF.